Detailed here is one TCR beta chain. The protocol was immunoSEQ multiplex PCR, while the TCRdb copy is restricted to in-frame clones and leaves out a portion. The sample lists about 98,000 clones, 87% seen once, with around 6% in the top ten. This entry comes from a study of cytomegalovirus exposure and HLA in healthy donors. The germline V gene has CDR1 SGHRS and CDR2 YFSETQ. V lost 3 bases, J lost 6 bases, and 5 bases stayed unmatched. CDR3 size: 14 residues. The V call is TRBV5-1, the J call TRBJ1-2; 10 bases line up with TRBD1. The receptor was isolated from a man younger than 35 in good health and CMV-seropositive. The sequencing input was PBMCs. The CDR3: CASSSGTGVDGYTF. The DNA of the CDR3 is TGCGCCAGCAGCTCTGGGACAGGGGTCGATGGCTACACCTTC.